What follows are 3 T cell receptor beta chains derived from one specimen sequenced in a study of blood T cell repertoires in COVID-19. The table came from immunoSEQ multiplex PCR; TCRdb's copy has only in-frame clones and leaves some out. The sample lists roughly 100,000 clones, around nine tenths occurring once. Input material: peripheral blood. These receptor sequences come from a man aged 45-65 years in a cohort sampled during active COVID-19.

The chain carries TRBV5-1 and TRBJ1-2; D is unclear. Germline V gene data show CDR1 as SGHRS and CDR2 as YFSETQ. V lost 4 bases to trimming and J lost 0 bases, with 13 bases between them. The length of the CDR3 is 15 residues. The CDR3 DNA is TGCGCCAGCAGCCAGGCGACCCGCCCTAACTATGGCTACACCTTC. It translates to CASSQATRPNYGYTF.

The chain links TRBV10-2 to TRBJ2-5; D is perhaps TRBD2 (5 bases). Trimming stripped 4 bases from V and 5 bases from J, with 17 bases between. CDR3 length: 15 residues. CDR1 is WSHSY, CDR2 SAAADI, per germline. In nucleotides, the CDR3 is TGCGCCAGCAGTGTAGGGAGAGCGTTGGGGGAGACCCAGTACTTC. Protein product: CASSVGRALGETQYF.

This clone has just one count. The rearrangement uses TRBV3-1 (or the pseudogene TRBV3-2) and TRBJ1-5; maybe TRBD1 (6 bases). V was trimmed by 0 bases and J by 10 bases, leaving 13 bases between them. Per the germline V gene, CDR1 is LGHDT and CDR2 is YNNKEL (reference sequence). CDR3 length: 14 amino acids. In DNA, the CDR3 is TGTGCCAGCAGCCAAGATGGTTGGGGGCCCCCCCAGCATTTT. The encoded protein is CASSQDGWGPPQHF.